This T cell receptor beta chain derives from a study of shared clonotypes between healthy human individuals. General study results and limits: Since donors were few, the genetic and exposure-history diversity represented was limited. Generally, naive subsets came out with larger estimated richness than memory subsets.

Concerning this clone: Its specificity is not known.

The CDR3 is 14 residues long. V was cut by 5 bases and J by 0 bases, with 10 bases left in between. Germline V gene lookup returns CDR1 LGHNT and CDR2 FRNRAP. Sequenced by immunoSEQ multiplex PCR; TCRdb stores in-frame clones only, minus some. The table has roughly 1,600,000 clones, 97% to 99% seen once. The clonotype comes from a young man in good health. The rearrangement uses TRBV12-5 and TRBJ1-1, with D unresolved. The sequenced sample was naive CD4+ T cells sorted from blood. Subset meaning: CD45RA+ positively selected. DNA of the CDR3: TGTGCTAGTGGTCTGAGTACCATGAACACTGAAGCTTTCTTT. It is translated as CASGLSTMNTEAFF.